The clone carrying this TCR beta chain has a handful of counts. Its antigen is not identified. After removal of 6 bases from V and 9 bases from J, the junction contained 20 bases not matched to a gene. The CDR3 spans 16 residues. CDR1 is DFQATT, CDR2 SNEGSKA, per germline (reference sequence). PCR was performed a second time for about 7 to 12 cycles using a sample-barcoded 5' primer and a J-beta primer mix. Each cDNA molecule received a tag from a template-switch adaptor that had 12 random nucleotides. TCRdb independently ran MiXCR on the 5' RACE reads; one entry per CDR3 protein. The sample has about 670,000 distinct CDR3 sequences; about 51% are singletons. Donors each provided around 10 milliliters of peripheral blood. The sample belongs to a study of blood T cells in healthy people across ages. The study's findings and limits: The study found more naive CD4+ cells and higher diversity in long-lived than aged donors. Total diversity from one million sequenced T cells was likely underestimated.

This TCR was recovered from a woman older than 75 in good health. This chain uses TRBV20-1 with TRBJ2-1, with 7 bases lining up with TRBD1. Sequenced: blood. As DNA, the CDR3 is TGCAGTGCCAAAAGACCGGGACAGTCGGTCGTTGCTGAGCAGTTCTTC. Its protein product is CSAKRPGQSVVAEQFF.